Listed below are T cell receptor beta chains from one sample, sequenced in a study of blood T cell repertoires in COVID-19. Some clones are missing from TCRdb's copy, which holds only in-frame ones; the method was immunoSEQ multiplex PCR. Of about 180,000 clones listed, more than 80% are singletons. Sequences were obtained from peripheral blood. These receptors were collected from a human donor in a cohort sampled during active COVID-19. Each CDR3 is given with its conserved first and last residue.

J | length | V | CDR3
TRBJ1-6 | 16 | TRBV18 | CASSPPGDRDNSPLHF
TRBJ1-4 | 15 | TRBV19 | CASSLRTGGYEKLFF
TRBJ1-6 | 15 | TRBV30 | CAWSGGDRVHSPLHF
TRBJ2-7 | 14 | TRBV6-1 | CASSEMTGVGEQYF
TRBJ1-1 | 15 | TRBV30 | CAWSSGTGGRTEAFF
TRBJ1-1 | 12 | TRBV7-9 | CASIGRNTEAFF
TRBJ2-2 | 17 | TRBV13 | CASSSVLDRGRSGELFF
TRBJ2-1 | 13 | TRBV10-3 | CAIARILAGEQFF
TRBJ1-2 | 12 | TRBV2 | CASPPGNYGYTF
TRBJ1-4 | 13 | TRBV19 | CASSITAGEKLFF
TRBJ1-3 | 16 | TRBV9 | CASSPRTVGSGNTIYF
TRBJ2-2 | 14 | TRBV3-1/TRBV3-2 | CASSQGLIGGELFF
TRBJ2-7 | 16 | TRBV13 | CASSLGGGGSSYEQYF
TRBJ1-5 | 12 | TRBV12-3/TRBV12-4 | CASSFGGLPQHF
TRBJ1-2 | 14 | TRBV5-1 | CASSPLGGNYGYTF
TRBJ1-5 | 14 | TRBV27 | CASSFLRDGQPQHF
TRBJ2-3 | 20 | TRBV27 | CASSLSGVGGTSGRQDTQYF
TRBJ2-5 | 14 | TRBV5-1 | CASSLDSVKETQYF
TRBJ1-1 | 14 | TRBV3-1/TRBV3-2 | CASSPRTGGTEAFF
TRBJ1-2 | 13 | TRBV10-3 | CAISVGQNYGYTF
TRBJ2-1 | 16 | TRBV4-1 | CASSQDAAGAYNEQFF
TRBJ2-7 | 12 | TRBV12-3/TRBV12-4 | CASSLDSYEQYF
TRBJ2-2 | 13 | TRBV11-2 | CASSSRGTGELFF
TRBJ2-5 | 18 | TRBV12-5 | CASGLRGLAGGGEETQYF
TRBJ1-1 | 14 | TRBV6-5 | CASSYSSVATEAFF
TRBJ2-7 | 11 | TRBV11-2 | CASSYTYEQYF
TRBJ1-3 | 19 | TRBV9 | CASSTRSGTGVIPGNTIYF
TRBJ2-7 | 15 | TRBV5-1 | CASSMGTSGTGEQYF
TRBJ2-7 | 15 | TRBV5-1 | CASSLDAGGIYEQYF
TRBJ2-2 | 16 | TRBV11-3 | CASSLELTGGTGELFF